This T cell receptor (beta chain) comes out of a study of blood T cells in healthy people across ages. This clonotype came up a few times. Its antigen is as yet unknown. Germline assignment: CDR1 DFQATT and CDR2 SNEGSKA (reference sequence). Trimming took 4 bases from V and 2 from J, leaving 18 bases between them. The CDR3 is 16 residues long. A second PCR, run for about 7 to 11 cycles, used a sample-barcoded 5' primer plus a J-beta primer mix. A 12-random-nucleotide template-switch adaptor tagged each cDNA molecule. Sequencing of every sample gave 3 million or more CDR3-containing paired-end reads. TCRdb passed the 5' RACE reads through MiXCR, listing each CDR3 protein once. Here the sample spans about 1.6 million distinct CDR3 sequences, roughly 32% being singletons. Findings and caveats of the study: CMV status of donors was not determined, possibly confounding expanded clonotype changes.

The sequencing sample was made of blood. The rearrangement uses TRBV20-1 and TRBJ2-1; weak D call: TRBD1 (7 bases). This receptor was identified in a woman aged 25 to 39 in good health. The chain's CDR3 is CSATKIRGEAYNEQFF. The CDR3 region has the DNA TGCAGTGCTACAAAGATCAGGGGGGAGGCCTACAATGAGCAGTTCTTC.